A selection of T cell receptor beta chains follows, all from one sample in a study of response to subunit inactivated influenza vaccine. TCRdb re-analysed the RT-PCR reads in MiXCR, keeping a single row per CDR3 protein. The table lists about 700,000 distinct CDR3 sequences, about 15% of them singletons, with 5.5% to 8% in the top ten. This material consisted of PBMCs from blood, taken approximately 15 days before vaccination. All receptors come from a man in his forties or fifties who received an inactivated influenza vaccine. Each CDR3 is given with its conserved first and last residue. D genes are given only for firm matches. Clone size, where shown, is once, few, many, or a class for clones that have expanded.

V	size	D	J	CDR3	DNA
TRBV20-1	many	TRBD2	TRBJ2-3	CSARRDYGTDTQYF	TGCAGTGCTAGGAGGGACTATGGGACAGATACGCAGTATTTT
TRBV2	few	NA	TRBJ1-6	CASRSQGQNSPLHF	TGTGCCAGCAGGAGCCAGGGCCAGAATTCACCCCTCCACTTT
TRBV19	NA	NA	TRBJ2-7	CASSTQMGRLYEQYF	TGTGCCAGTAGTACCCAGATGGGGCGACTTTACGAGCAGTACTTC
TRBV29-1	NA	TRBD2	TRBJ2-7	CSVVSLAGGDEQYF	TGCAGCGTTGTAAGCCTAGCGGGAGGTGACGAGCAGTACTTC
TRBV14	few	NA	TRBJ2-7	CASARNYEQYF	TGTGCCAGCGCGCGAAACTACGAGCAGTACTTC
TRBV11-2	few	NA	TRBJ2-3	CASSFLGPGGTDTQYF	TGTGCCAGCAGCTTCCTGGGTCCTGGGGGCACAGATACGCAGTATTTT
TRBV6-5	few	TRBD2	TRBJ2-3	CASSYSMGLAGTDTQYF	TGTGCCAGCAGTTACTCGATGGGTCTAGCGGGCACAGATACGCAGTATTTT
TRBV9	few	NA	TRBJ1-1	CASSHGGVRGNTEAFF	TGTGCCAGCAGCCACGGGGGGGTCCGGGGGAACACTGAAGCTTTCTTT
TRBV6-2/TRBV6-3	NA	TRBD2	TRBJ2-7	CASSYLLTSGGPFSYEQYF	TGTGCCAGCAGTTACCTCCTTACTAGCGGGGGGCCCTTTTCCTACGAGCAGTACTTC
TRBV5-1	NA	NA	TRBJ2-7	CASSLSTGQAYEQYF	TGCGCCAGCAGCTTAAGTACAGGCCAGGCCTACGAGCAGTACTTC
TRBV6-5	few	NA	TRBJ2-7	CASSSTSWHEQYF	TGTGCCAGCAGTTCGACTAGTTGGCACGAGCAGTACTTC
TRBV5-1	many	NA	TRBJ2-7	CASSRILDGTYEQYF	TGCGCCAGCAGCCGTATTTTGGACGGAACCTACGAGCAGTACTTC
TRBV4-1	many	NA	TRBJ1-3	CASSQDPRADTIYF	TGCGCCAGCAGCCAAGATCCCCGTGCGGACACCATATATTTT
TRBV7-2	few	TRBD2	TRBJ2-5	CASSLVRLAVQETQYF	TGTGCCAGCAGCTTAGTTAGGCTAGCGGTCCAAGAGACCCAGTACTTC
TRBV6-2/TRBV6-3	many	NA	TRBJ2-5	CASSSIGGLQETQYF	TGTGCCAGCAGTTCAATCGGAGGACTACAAGAGACCCAGTACTTC
TRBV7-2	few	TRBD2	TRBJ2-3	CASSPRATGRADTQYF	TGTGCCAGCAGCCCAAGGGCAACGGGGAGGGCAGATACGCAGTATTTT
TRBV20-1	NA	TRBD2	TRBJ2-7	CSAPPLAGVSYEQYF	TGCAGTGCTCCGCCTCTAGCGGGAGTTTCCTACGAGCAGTACTTC
TRBV24-1	NA	NA	TRBJ2-5	CATSGTGSRMQETQYF	TGTGCCACCAGTGGAACAGGGTCCCGAATGCAAGAGACCCAGTACTTC
TRBV20-1	NA	TRBD1	TRBJ2-7	CSARDWRQGESYEQYF	TGCAGTGCTAGAGATTGGCGGCAGGGGGAATCCTACGAGCAGTACTTC
TRBV29-1	few	TRBD1	TRBJ1-2	CSVERDRGPHDGYTF	TGCAGCGTTGAGCGGGACAGGGGGCCTCATGATGGCTACACCTTC
TRBV12-3/TRBV12-4	NA	NA	TRBJ2-1	CASTGGIEQFF	TGTGCCAGCACGGGCGGGATTGAGCAGTTCTTC
TRBV20-1	few	NA	TRBJ1-6	CSARPRGGSSPLHF	TGCAGTGCTAGACCGAGGGGAGGTTCGTCACCCCTCCACTTT
TRBV4-3	NA	NA	TRBJ1-6	CASRVTGFEHSPLHF	TGCGCCAGCAGGGTAACAGGGTTTGAGCATTCACCCCTCCACTTT
TRBV4-2	few	NA	TRBJ1-4	CASSHPQLGEKLFF	TGTGCCAGCAGCCATCCCCAGCTGGGGGAAAAACTGTTTTTT
TRBV19	NA	NA	TRBJ2-3	CASSMSPSGEDTQYF	TGTGCCAGTAGTATGAGCCCTTCCGGGGAGGATACGCAGTATTTT
TRBV5-1	few	NA	TRBJ1-1	CASSLGVRDTEAFF	TGCGCCAGCAGCTTGGGCGTCAGGGACACTGAAGCTTTCTTT
TRBV6-1	NA	NA	TRBJ2-7	CASSRDLNGYEQYF	TGTGCCAGCAGCCGGGACTTAAATGGGTACGAGCAGTACTTC
TRBV5-1	few	NA	TRBJ2-2	CASSLGRVRPGELFF	TGCGCCAGCAGCTTGGGAAGGGTGAGGCCCGGGGAGCTGTTTTTT
TRBV24-1	few	TRBD1	TRBJ1-4	CATSVPGQDQLFF	TGTGCCACCAGTGTCCCGGGACAGGATCAACTGTTTTTT
TRBV5-6	few	TRBD1	TRBJ2-1	CASSGRDRTYNEQFF	TGTGCCAGCAGCGGCCGGGACAGGACCTACAATGAGCAGTTCTTC
TRBV7-9	few	NA	TRBJ2-1	CASSAFSVSYNEQFF	TGTGCCAGCAGCGCGTTCAGCGTCTCCTACAATGAGCAGTTCTTC
TRBV28	few	TRBD1	TRBJ2-7	CASSTGQGNYYEQYF	TGTGCCAGCAGCACAGGACAGGGGAATTACTACGAGCAGTACTTC
TRBV4-3	many	NA	TRBJ2-2	CASSQVPYSTPGELFF	TGCGCCAGCAGCCAAGTCCCCTATTCCACCCCCGGGGAGCTGTTTTTT
TRBV16	once	TRBD1	TRBJ1-1	CASSQSGTGTYTQAFF	TGTGCCAGCAGCCAATCGGGGACAGGGACGTACACTCAAGCTTTCTTT
TRBV12-3/TRBV12-4	many	TRBD1	TRBJ2-7	CASSFRDRAYEQYF	TGTGCCAGCAGTTTCCGGGACAGGGCCTACGAGCAGTACTTC
TRBV7-2	NA	NA	TRBJ2-7	CASSSQARSYEQYF	TGTGCCAGCAGCTCCCAAGCCCGATCCTACGAGCAGTACTTC